This T cell receptor beta chain was captured by sequencing in a study of T cells expressing NK-cell markers. Overall study: Most of the eight sequenced donors tested HCMV-seropositive; one tested seronegative. Study-level results: NKG2C+ dominant clonotype frequencies in six donors were roughly 1.0-7.5% of CD8+ T cells.

The CDR3 has 15 amino acids. Germline assignment: CDR1 SGHDT and CDR2 YYEEEE. A note on this clonotype: Its antigen is still unknown.

From its re-call of the 5' RACE reads, TCRdb lists each CDR3 protein once, without DNA. In all, the sample yields 550,000 to 600,000 distinct CDR3 sequences. The sample taken for sequencing was blood T cells: a sorted CD56 or NKG2C T cell subset, CD4+ or CD8+ T cells, or bulk PBMC T cells (not recorded which). The chain uses TRBV5-6 and TRBJ2-1; the D call of TRBD2 rests on TCRdb alone, since no DNA is present to check it. The TCR was taken from a man aged 18 to 35 in good health. The CDR3 protein is CASSRGDYDYNEQFF. The entire variable domain, with the rest obtained from reference TRBV5-6 and TRBJ2-1, is as follows: DAGVTQSPTHLIKTRGQQVTLRCSPKSGHDTVSWYQQALGQGPQFIFQYYEEEERQRGNFPDRFSGHQFPNYSSELNVNALLLGDSALYLCASSRGDYDYNEQFFGPGTRLTVL.